Listed below are T cell receptor beta chains from one sample, sequenced in a study of early T cells in non-severe SARS-CoV-2 infection. TCRdb reprocessed the 5' RACE reads with MiXCR, giving one entry per CDR3 protein. The sample has 98,000 or so distinct CDR3 sequences; approximately 12% are singletons. Sequencing was performed on whole blood, taken at baseline. The receptors originated from an adult who was a healthcare worker with PCR-confirmed SARS-CoV-2 infection or an uninfected control (not recorded which). Each CDR3 is given with its conserved first and last residue. The order of the fields is J gene, V gene, D gene, clone size, CDR3 DNA, CDR3 protein. The D gene is left open where the match is weak. Size values are once, few and many counts, or a class for expanded clones, and some rows have none.

TRBJ1-5 TRBV10-3 NA many TGTGCCATCAGTCAGGGGAATAGCAATCAGCCCCAGCATTTT CAISQGNSNQPQHF
TRBJ2-4 TRBV4-1 NA NA TGCGCCAGCAGCCAGCTCCAGGCAGGCAAAAACATTCAGTACTTC CASSQLQAGKNIQYF
TRBJ2-2 TRBV24-1 TRBD1 many TGTGCCACCAGTGACCGATTGACAGGGGGGCTGTTTTTT CATSDRLTGGLFF
TRBJ2-3 TRBV28 NA many TGTGCCAGCAGCCTGGTGGGGTCGGTTCGGGCCACAGATACGCAGTATTTT CASSLVGSVRATDTQYF
TRBJ1-2 TRBV18 TRBD1 NA TGTGCCAGCTCAGCCGGGACAGATATTTATGGCTACACCTTC CASSAGTDIYGYTF
TRBJ1-1 TRBV29-1 NA NA TGCAGCGTTCTGACCCCATCATATGGGAACACTGAAGCTTTCTTT CSVLTPSYGNTEAFF
TRBJ2-1 TRBV7-2 NA many TGTGCCAGCAGCTTAGACAGGGATGTTGCTGAGCAGTTCTTC CASSLDRDVAEQFF
TRBJ2-1 TRBV28 TRBD2 NA TGTGCCAGCATAGGAGGGCTAGCGGGTTCCTACAATGAGCAGTTCTTC CASIGGLAGSYNEQFF
TRBJ1-4 TRBV4-1 NA NA NA CASSSRQRLQKNCFF
TRBJ2-5 TRBV5-5 NA NA TGTGCCAGCAGCTTGGCCGGGAGCTATCAAGAGACCCAGTACTTC CASSLAGSYQETQYF
TRBJ2-7 TRBV29-1 TRBD2 NA TGCAGCGTTCTTGGACTAGCGGCAACCTACGAGCAGTACTTC CSVLGLAATYEQYF
TRBJ2-3 TRBV11-2 NA NA TGTGCCAGCAGCTGGGGGACGGGGATCACAGATACGCAGTATTTT CASSWGTGITDTQYF
TRBJ1-1 TRBV4-2 TRBD1 few TGTGCCAGCAGCCTAGAGGATCAGGGGGGAACTGAAGCTTTCTTT CASSLEDQGGTEAFF
TRBJ2-2 TRBV5-6 TRBD2 many TGTGCCAGCAGTCACGTGGGACTAGCGGGAGGAGGAGCCGGGGAGCTGTTTTTT CASSHVGLAGGGAGELFF
TRBJ2-7 TRBV7-3 NA few TGTGCCAGCAGCCCCGGGACTTTGGTGAACTACGAGCAGTACTTC CASSPGTLVNYEQYF
TRBJ1-5 TRBV7-6 NA few TGTGCCAGCAGTCGGACGCCCAATCAGCCCCAGCATTTT CASSRTPNQPQHF
TRBJ2-7 TRBV2 NA few TGTGCCAGCAAGGAAGGTTACGAGCAGTACTTC CASKEGYEQYF
TRBJ1-2 TRBV18 NA few TGTGCCAGCTCACCACCCGGCTCCAGGAGTATGTGGTACACCTTC CASSPPGSRSMWYTF
TRBJ2-5 TRBV6-6 NA many TGTGCCAGCAGTTACCTGAGTAGCGCAACCATCCCGGGGACCCAGTACTTC CASSYLSSATIPGTQYF
TRBJ2-7 TRBV7-9 NA few TGTGCCAGCAGCGAACTCTACGAGCAGTACTTC CASSELYEQYF
TRBJ2-5 TRBV7-2 TRBD2 NA TGTGCCAGCAGCCCCCGTGGTAGCGGGGGAGAGACCCAGTACTTC CASSPRGSGGETQYF
TRBJ1-4 TRBV14 TRBD1 few TGTGCCAGCAGCCATTTGGGACAGGGCAATGAAAAACTGTTTTTT CASSHLGQGNEKLFF
TRBJ2-7 TRBV28 NA few TGTGCCACCCTCTCCAGAAGCCCCTACGAGCAGTACTTC CATLSRSPYEQYF
TRBJ2-1 TRBV3-1 NA NA TGTGCCAGCAGCCGAATGAGAGGTGGGGAAAACAATGAGCAGTTCTTC CASSRMRGGENNEQFF
TRBJ1-2 TRBV18 NA NA TGTGCCAGCCCTAAGGTGAATGGCTACACCTTC CASPKVNGYTF
TRBJ1-1 TRBV12-3/TRBV12-4 NA once TGTGCCAGCAGTTTAGGGACCACTGAAGCTTTCTTT CASSLGTTEAFF
TRBJ1-2 TRBV28 NA NA TGTGCCAGCAGTCTACTCCGAGAGGGTGGATCTGGCTACACCTTC CASSLLREGGSGYTF